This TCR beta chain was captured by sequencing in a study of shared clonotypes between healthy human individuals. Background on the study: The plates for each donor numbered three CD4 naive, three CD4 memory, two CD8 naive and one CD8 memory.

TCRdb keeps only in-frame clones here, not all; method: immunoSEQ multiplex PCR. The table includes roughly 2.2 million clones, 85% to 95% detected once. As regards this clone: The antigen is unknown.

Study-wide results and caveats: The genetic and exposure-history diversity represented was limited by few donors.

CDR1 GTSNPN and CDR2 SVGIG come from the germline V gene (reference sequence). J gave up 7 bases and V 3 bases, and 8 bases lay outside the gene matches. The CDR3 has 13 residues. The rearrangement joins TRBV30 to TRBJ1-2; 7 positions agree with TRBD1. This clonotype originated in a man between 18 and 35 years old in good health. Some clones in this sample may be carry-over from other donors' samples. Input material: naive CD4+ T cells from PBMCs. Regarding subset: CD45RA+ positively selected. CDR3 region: CAWSGNRGGGYTF. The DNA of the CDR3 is TGTGCCTGGAGCGGGAACAGGGGTGGTGGCTACACCTTC.